This T cell receptor beta chain is drawn from a study of cytomegalovirus exposure and HLA in healthy donors. Overall study findings and caveats: Analysis performed later found about 18,000 TCR beta sequences associated with HLA alleles at 0.05 false discovery rate.

The germline V gene has CDR1 SEHNR and CDR2 FQNEAQ (reference sequence). The CDR3 is 19 amino acids. V shed 6 bases and J 3 bases; nucleotides not matched to a gene: 12. This clone came up once. Its cognate antigen is unknown. 60 Vbeta and 13 Jbeta primers were used in PCR. Produced via immunoSEQ multiplex PCR; TCRdb's table is partial and in-frame only. The sample lists approximately 200,000 clones, around three quarters occurring once. Material for sequencing was PBMCs. This clonotype was obtained from a woman aged 30 to 39 in good health and CMV-seropositive. The rearrangement uses TRBV7-9 and TRBJ2-1, with TRBD2 matching 15 bases. The CDR3 sequence is CASSPRGTSGRSGYNEQFF. The CDR3 DNA reads as TGTGCCAGCAGTCCCCGGGGGACTAGCGGGAGGTCCGGCTACAATGAGCAGTTCTTC.